This TCR beta chain was sequenced in a study of blood T cell repertoires in COVID-19 (dated by TCRdb to about 2020). Notes on the research overall: Samples from collaborators originated in the United States, Italy and Spain and spanned both the acute and convalescent phases of COVID-19. Where HLA class I and class II types were available, the types were taken from metadata supplied by the sample provider, not from assay-based typing. The repertoires were made available in a free public database intended to serve as a resource for research on the immune response to SARS-CoV-2. Deeply sampled blood TCRbeta repertoires from subjects exposed to, actively infected with, or recovered from COVID-19 were included in the dataset. Nearly every sample came with metadata listing a de-identified subject ID, COVID-19 status, age in years and sex. The material from the prospective study consisted of cDNA or gDNA derived from T cells, B-cell-depleted T cells, or PBMCs. Samples were obtained from the ongoing ImmuneRACE study (first 160 participants) and from over 1,000 subjects provided by 6 global collaborators. Overall study results and their limits: How much clinical and demographic metadata was included differed by source and by participant, and the metadata was provided uncurated.

For this clone: Its binding antigen is unknown. One junction end disagrees with the germline gene, perhaps due to a read error.

In Seattle, one collaborating source enrolled patients while the infection was active and tracked those patients longitudinally over the course of disease. Whole blood was collected in K2EDTA tubes by collaborating institutions according to the institutions' own protocols. For TCRbeta analysis, collaborator samples were shipped as frozen whole blood, as isolated PBMCs, or as DNA extracted from either sample type. The germline V gene provides CDR1 SGHTA and CDR2 FQGNSA. Taken from cysteine to phenylalanine, the CDR3 has 13 residues. Only the CDR3 DNA is retained, 39 bases long and in frame from the first base. TCRbeta CDR3 regions were amplified from genomic DNA using the immunoSEQ Assay, a bias-controlled multiplex PCR. Turning to the authors' computational methods: The number of nucleated cells in each sample was estimated by amplification of reference gene primers within the assay. Sequence reads were collapsed and filtered to measure the absolute abundance of every unique TCRbeta CDR3 rearrangement. For each sample, productive Simpson clonality was calculated by taking the square root of Simpson's diversity index across productive rearrangements. The table was pulled from immuneACCESS by TCRdb, which kept in-frame rearrangements only. Such tables lose some clones; where checked, under half of the loss comes from unresolved V genes, and the rest has no known cause. The V and J calls and the clone size are those of that table, but D and trimming were determined from the DNA. The sample has about 330,000 clones on record, 80% to 90% of them singletons. The ten largest clones take up approximately 10% of the sample.

The rearranged segments are TRBV7-2 and TRBJ2-6; 9 nucleotides in the junction match TRBD1. The specimen was peripheral blood. This TCR came from a man aged 30 to 39 with COVID-19, enrolled during active disease. In nucleotides, the sequence is TGTGCCAGCAGCACGACAGGGGGCAACGTCCTGACTTTC. Translated, this is CASSTTGGNVLTF.